This T cell receptor beta chain emerged from a study of T-cell memory formation after mild COVID-19. Study-level findings and limits: Second-wave clones with a day 37 peak had unconfirmed SARS-CoV-2 specificity. The study found balanced CD4/CD8 in clones contracting day 15 to 85 and a CD4+ lean in later expanders. Detection of some responders pre-infection suggested pre-existing cross-reactive memory T cells participated.

In this sample, this clonotype turned up a few times. Its specificity is not known. TCRdb re-derived calls from the 5' RACE reads in MiXCR, one entry per CDR3 protein. This sample has about 100,000 distinct CDR3 sequences, with 11% found just once. Trimming removed 7 bases from V and 3 bases from J; junction bases left unmatched: 5. This CDR3 comprises 13 residues. Germline V lookup: CDR1 LGHNT, CDR2 FRNRAP. What was sequenced was PBMCs or a T cell subset sorted from them (not recorded which). V gene TRBV12-5 combines with J gene TRBJ1-1, with 7 bases fitting TRBD1. This sequence was found in a man between 18 and 29 years old who had mild COVID-19 (a few samples of this study predate the infection). Cell type and time point are not known. The CDR3 DNA reads TGTGCTAGTGCCCCAGGGGGTTACACTGAAGCTTTCTTT. It specifies CASAPGGYTEAFF.